The 3 T cell receptor beta chains presented below share a single source sample, sequenced in a study of blood T cell repertoires in COVID-19. Profiled with immunoSEQ multiplex PCR; TCRdb holds only in-frame clones, not every one. The sample has 120,000 to 150,000 clones; 70% to 90% are singletons. Sequenced sample: PBMCs or T cells enriched from blood (not recorded which). The receptors here all came from a young woman with acute COVID-19.

The V gene is TRBV6-6, the J gene TRBJ2-2; D perhaps matches TRBD2 (6 bases). CDR3 length: 15 amino acids. In germline, CDR1 is MNHNY, CDR2 SVGAGI (reference sequence). V was trimmed by 5 bases and J by 6 bases, leaving 16 bases between them. As DNA, the CDR3 is TGTGCCAGCAGTCAAAACCGGGACTTCTCCGGGGAGCTGTTTTTT. Translation gives CASSQNRDFSGELFF.

V usage is TRBV24-1 and J usage is TRBJ1-5; TRBD1 agrees at 8 bases. V shed 3 bases, J shed 5 bases, and the junction held 5 bases outside the gene matches. Germline-derived CDR1 and CDR2 are KGHDR and SFDVKD. The CDR3 runs 15 residues. CDR3 in DNA: TGTGCCACCAGTGATCCCGGACAGGGTTATCAGCCCCAGCATTTT. Protein: CATSDPGQGYQPQHF.

The V call is TRBV30, the J call TRBJ1-6, with TRBD1 matching 9 bases. With V trimmed by 0 bases and J by 10 bases, 13 bases remained unmatched. Germline V gene lookup returns CDR1 GTSNPN and CDR2 SVGIG (reference sequence). The CDR3 runs to 17 residues. CDR3 sequence reads: CAWSVSRTGDRSSPLHF. DNA for the CDR3: TGTGCCTGGAGTGTATCCCGGACAGGGGACCGATCCTCACCCCTCCACTTT.